Detailed here is one T cell receptor beta chain. Seattle patients were enrolled during active infection and followed longitudinally. V lost 6 bases, J lost 2 bases, and 20 bases lay in between. Germline V gene lookup returns CDR1 WSHSY and CDR2 SAAADI. CDR3 length: 17 amino acids. This sample is part of a study of blood T cell repertoires in COVID-19. Study at large: Whether acute or convalescent, the COVID-19 samples came from the United States, Italy and Spain. From T cells, B-cell-depleted T cells, or PBMCs came the material, which was cDNA or gDNA.

Per the original methods: How many nucleated cells were present was estimated from reference gene primer amplification. The data were produced by immunoSEQ multiplex PCR, yet TCRdb's version contains in-frame clones alone and is incomplete. V and J calls and clone size are as listed in that table; D and trimming were resolved from the DNA. Found here are 87,000 or so clones, around 85% of them singletons; the top ten hold 2.5% to 3.5%. Sequenced sample: peripheral blood. The clonotype was recovered from a woman older than 75 with COVID-19, enrolled during active disease. The chain carries TRBV10-2 and TRBJ1-5, with a possible D match to TRBD1 (6 bases). CDR3: CASRSITGKTGNQPQHF. The CDR3 DNA is TGCGCCAGCAGAAGTATTACAGGGAAGACGGGCAATCAGCCCCAGCATTTT.